Below, one TCR beta chain is given with its context. Antigen specificity is unknown. This sample stems from a study of CD8+CD57+ T cells in acquired aplastic anemia. Study results and limitations: Patients and controls shared just under 30 CD8+ CDR3 sequences, highly expressed in patients.

TCR beta VDJ combinations and CDR3 sequences were profiled from genomic DNA. A single record per CDR3 protein comes from TCRdb applying MiXCR to the reads. Seen here are 200,000 or so distinct CDR3 sequences, under 55% observed once, and the top ten hold nearly 20%. The CDR3 sequence is 15 residues long. Germline values: CDR1 SGDLS, CDR2 YYNGEE. With V trimmed by 4 bases and J by 7 bases, 12 bases remained unmatched. CD8+CD57+ cell expansion, shown by flow cytometry, had occurred in the patients selected for sequencing. This TCR came from a human donor with aplastic anemia. The chain recombines TRBV9 with TRBJ2-7; 9 bases align to TRBD1. The sequenced sample was sorted CD4+, CD8+, or CD8+CD57+ T cells (not recorded which) from PBMCs. The CDR3 DNA reads TGTGCCAGCAGCTACGGCCCCGGACAGGGGTTGGAGCAGTACTTC. Its protein product is CASSYGPGQGLEQYF.